This T cell receptor beta chain was obtained from a study of blood T cell repertoires in COVID-19. Study information: There were acute and convalescent COVID-19 samples, and they came from the United States, Italy and Spain.

Trimming removed 5 bases from V and 5 bases from J; junction bases left unmatched: 6. Germline CDR1 is LNHDA and CDR2 is SQIVND (reference sequence). This CDR3 region has 14 residues. Here immunoSEQ multiplex PCR was the method, and the copy in TCRdb shows in-frame clones only, minus some. The data show fewer than 250,000 clones, roughly 80% seen once. The V and J genes are TRBV19 and TRBJ1-2, with TRBD1 matching 9 bases. Sequencing input: peripheral blood. This clonotype originated in a woman aged 70-85 years with acute or convalescent COVID-19. As DNA, the CDR3 is TGTGCCAGTAGTCGGACAGGGGAACTGTATGGCTACACCTTC. Protein product: CASSRTGELYGYTF.